Listed below are T cell receptor beta chains from one sample, sequenced in a study of CD8+ T cells in alopecia areata. Repertoires were generated with immunoSEQ multiplex PCR, while TCRdb's copy carries only in-frame clones and drops some. The table shows 220,000 or so clones, with more than 45% occurring only once. This sample comprised CD4+ T cells sorted from blood, obtained at week 0. All receptors derive from a human donor with alopecia areata. Both conserved end residues are part of each CDR3. The D gene is left open where the match is weak. Not all rows give a size; the values are once, few, many and, for expanded clones, a class.

d_gene: .; v_gene: TRBV6-6; abundance: .; j_gene: TRBJ1-1; CDR3aa: CASSPPGQSTEAFF; CDR3nt: TGTGCCAGCAGTCCTCCGGGACAATCTACTGAAGCTTTCTTT
d_gene: .; v_gene: TRBV7-6; abundance: .; j_gene: TRBJ1-2; CDR3aa: CASSLYPNARGYTF; CDR3nt: TGTGCCAGCAGCTTATATCCAAACGCCCGTGGCTACACCTTC
d_gene: .; v_gene: TRBV30; abundance: .; j_gene: TRBJ1-4; CDR3aa: CAWSPQGRANEKLFF; CDR3nt: TGTGCCTGGAGCCCGCAGGGACGGGCTAATGAAAAACTGTTTTTT
d_gene: .; v_gene: TRBV9; abundance: .; j_gene: TRBJ2-5; CDR3aa: CASSVALQLRETQYF; CDR3nt: TGTGCCAGCAGCGTAGCCCTACAACTAAGGGAGACCCAGTACTTC
d_gene: TRBD1; v_gene: TRBV6-5; abundance: few; j_gene: TRBJ2-5; CDR3aa: CASSYNRGKETQYF; CDR3nt: TGTGCCAGCAGTTACAACAGGGGGAAAGAGACCCAGTACTTC
d_gene: .; v_gene: TRBV29-1; abundance: .; j_gene: TRBJ1-1; CDR3aa: CSASRVGLGAEAFF; CDR3nt: TGCAGCGCAAGCCGAGTTGGGTTAGGAGCTGAAGCTTTCTTT
d_gene: .; v_gene: TRBV29-1; abundance: .; j_gene: TRBJ1-1; CDR3aa: CSVTRRAEAFF; CDR3nt: TGCAGCGTTACCAGGCGGGCTGAAGCTTTCTTT
d_gene: .; v_gene: TRBV7-9; abundance: few; j_gene: TRBJ1-4; CDR3aa: CASSLFTGEKLFF; CDR3nt: TGTGCCAGCAGCTTATTTACAGGTGAAAAACTGTTTTTT
d_gene: TRBD1; v_gene: TRBV29-1; abundance: .; j_gene: TRBJ1-2; CDR3aa: CSVYRTGPNYGYTF; CDR3nt: TGCAGCGTTTACCGGACAGGGCCTAACTATGGCTACACCTTC
d_gene: TRBD1; v_gene: TRBV2; abundance: few; j_gene: TRBJ2-6; CDR3aa: CASSDRGSGANVLTF; CDR3nt: TGTGCCAGCAGCGACAGGGGCTCTGGGGCCAACGTCCTGACTTTC
d_gene: TRBD2; v_gene: TRBV29-1; abundance: .; j_gene: TRBJ2-3; CDR3aa: CSVETQLAGGTDTQYF; CDR3nt: TGCAGCGTTGAAACTCAGCTAGCGGGGGGCACAGATACGCAGTATTTT
d_gene: TRBD1; v_gene: TRBV5-4; abundance: .; j_gene: TRBJ1-2; CDR3aa: CASSLDRVVYGYTF; CDR3nt: TGTGCCAGCAGCCTCGACAGGGTTGTCTATGGCTACACCTTC
d_gene: .; v_gene: TRBV5-8; abundance: few; j_gene: TRBJ1-3; CDR3aa: CASSLETVGAGNTIYF; CDR3nt: TGTGCCAGCAGCCTGGAGACGGTGGGGGCTGGAAACACCATATATTTT
d_gene: .; v_gene: TRBV29-1; abundance: .; j_gene: TRBJ1-5; CDR3aa: CSVGARGEQPQHF; CDR3nt: TGCAGCGTTGGGGCCAGGGGTGAACAGCCCCAGCATTTT
d_gene: .; v_gene: TRBV2; abundance: .; j_gene: TRBJ1-5; CDR3aa: CASSRSSNQPQHF; CDR3nt: TGTGCCAGCAGTCGCAGTAGCAATCAGCCCCAGCATTTT
d_gene: .; v_gene: TRBV5-1; abundance: .; j_gene: TRBJ2-1; CDR3aa: CASSSRFGNEQFF; CDR3nt: TGCGCCAGCAGCTCAAGGTTCGGCAATGAGCAGTTCTTC
d_gene: .; v_gene: TRBV6-5; abundance: .; j_gene: TRBJ2-7; CDR3aa: CASSVDLIYEQYF; CDR3nt: TGTGCCAGCAGTGTGGACCTTATCTACGAGCAGTACTTC
d_gene: TRBD1; v_gene: TRBV29-1; abundance: .; j_gene: TRBJ2-7; CDR3aa: CSVDGQGNYEQYF; CDR3nt: TGCAGCGTTGACGGACAGGGGAACTACGAGCAGTACTTC
d_gene: .; v_gene: TRBV29-1; abundance: .; j_gene: TRBJ2-5; CDR3aa: CSVTPQAGKETQYF; CDR3nt: TGCAGCGTCACCCCCCAGGCAGGGAAAGAGACCCAGTACTTC
d_gene: TRBD1; v_gene: TRBV7-9; abundance: .; j_gene: TRBJ2-1; CDR3aa: CASSSQGTEQFF; CDR3nt: TGTGCCAGCAGCTCACAGGGGACAGAGCAGTTCTTC
d_gene: .; v_gene: TRBV2; abundance: .; j_gene: TRBJ1-5; CDR3aa: CASTPEGVGNQPQHF; CDR3nt: TGTGCCAGCACCCCCGAGGGGGTTGGCAATCAGCCCCAGCATTTT
d_gene: TRBD1; v_gene: TRBV5-6; abundance: .; j_gene: TRBJ2-6; CDR3aa: CASSPTGGRAGANVLTF; CDR3nt: TGTGCCAGCAGCCCAACAGGGGGCAGAGCTGGGGCCAACGTCCTGACTTTC
d_gene: TRBD1; v_gene: TRBV25-1; abundance: few; j_gene: TRBJ1-1; CDR3aa: CASSGSLIGQGAHEAFF; CDR3nt: TGTGCCAGCAGTGGGTCCCTTATAGGGCAGGGGGCGCATGAAGCTTTCTTT
d_gene: .; v_gene: TRBV19; abundance: few; j_gene: TRBJ2-1; CDR3aa: CASREDSSYNEQFF; CDR3nt: TGTGCCAGTAGGGAGGACAGCTCCTACAATGAGCAGTTCTTC
d_gene: .; v_gene: TRBV7-6; abundance: .; j_gene: TRBJ2-3; CDR3aa: CASSLSLERQGRADTQYF; CDR3nt: TGTGCCAGCAGCTTATCGTTAGAGCGGCAGGGTCGGGCAGATACGCAGTATTTT
d_gene: TRBD2; v_gene: TRBV6-5; abundance: .; j_gene: TRBJ2-5; CDR3aa: CASSLRGETQYF; CDR3nt: TGTGCCAGCAGTTTGCGGGGGGAGACCCAGTACTTC
d_gene: TRBD2; v_gene: TRBV5-6; abundance: .; j_gene: TRBJ2-1; CDR3aa: CASSLGLAGGWNEQFF; CDR3nt: TGTGCCAGCAGCCTGGGACTAGCGGGAGGGTGGAATGAGCAGTTCTTC
d_gene: TRBD1; v_gene: TRBV11-2; abundance: .; j_gene: TRBJ2-7; CDR3aa: CASSGRGQVPYEQYF; CDR3nt: TGTGCCAGCAGCGGAAGGGGACAGGTTCCCTACGAGCAGTACTTC
d_gene: .; v_gene: TRBV11-1; abundance: few; j_gene: TRBJ2-7; CDR3aa: CASSSARDTSYEQYF; CDR3nt: TGTGCCAGCAGCAGTGCTCGGGATACATCCTACGAGCAGTACTTC
d_gene: .; v_gene: TRBV5-1; abundance: .; j_gene: TRBJ1-2; CDR3aa: CASSSSGEGYTF; CDR3nt: TGCGCCAGCAGCTCATCAGGGGAAGGCTACACCTTC
d_gene: TRBD1; v_gene: TRBV29-1; abundance: few; j_gene: TRBJ2-3; CDR3aa: CSVGDRSTDTQYF; CDR3nt: TGCAGCGTTGGGGACAGGAGCACAGATACGCAGTATTTT
d_gene: .; v_gene: TRBV6-6; abundance: many; j_gene: TRBJ2-7; CDR3aa: CASSSPRGPYEQYF; CDR3nt: TGTGCCAGCAGTTCCCCACGGGGTCCCTACGAGCAGTACTTC
d_gene: .; v_gene: TRBV5-1; abundance: .; j_gene: TRBJ2-7; CDR3aa: CASSLDGPTYEQYF; CDR3nt: TGCGCCAGCAGCTTGGACGGACCCACCTACGAGCAGTACTTC
d_gene: .; v_gene: TRBV25-1; abundance: .; j_gene: TRBJ1-6; CDR3aa: CASSEYSGPNNSPLHF; CDR3nt: TGTGCCAGCAGTGAATATTCGGGGCCCAATAATTCACCCCTCCACTTT
d_gene: TRBD2; v_gene: TRBV5-1; abundance: .; j_gene: TRBJ2-3; CDR3aa: CASSVSGAPDTQYF; CDR3nt: TGCGCCAGCAGCGTTAGCGGGGCCCCAGATACGCAGTATTTT
d_gene: .; v_gene: TRBV5-1; abundance: .; j_gene: TRBJ2-5; CDR3aa: CASSLGRGWETQYF; CDR3nt: TGCGCCAGCAGCTTAGGGCGAGGCTGGGAGACCCAGTACTTC
d_gene: TRBD1; v_gene: TRBV4-1; abundance: .; j_gene: TRBJ2-7; CDR3aa: CASSSGTGVSSYEQYF; CDR3nt: TGCGCCAGCAGCTCCGGGACAGGCGTGAGCTCCTACGAGCAGTACTTC
d_gene: .; v_gene: TRBV5-6; abundance: .; j_gene: TRBJ1-2; CDR3aa: CASSEIRAGGYTF; CDR3nt: TGTGCCAGCAGCGAGATCCGGGCTGGTGGCTACACCTTC
d_gene: .; v_gene: TRBV6-5; abundance: .; j_gene: TRBJ2-6; CDR3aa: CASSYTRSGANVLTF; CDR3nt: TGTGCCAGCAGTTACACACGCTCTGGGGCCAACGTCCTGACTTTC
d_gene: .; v_gene: TRBV5-4; abundance: .; j_gene: TRBJ1-2; CDR3aa: CASSRGSYGYTF; CDR3nt: TGTGCCAGCAGCCGTGGGTCGTATGGCTACACCTTC
d_gene: TRBD1; v_gene: TRBV5-1; abundance: .; j_gene: TRBJ2-1; CDR3aa: CASSSTGGSYNEQFF; CDR3nt: TGCGCCAGCAGCAGTACAGGGGGCTCCTACAATGAGCAGTTCTTC
d_gene: TRBD2; v_gene: TRBV23-1; abundance: .; j_gene: TRBJ2-1; CDR3aa: CASNPTLGGKQFF; CDR3nt: TGCGCCAGCAACCCCACGTTGGGGGGGAAGCAGTTCTTC
d_gene: .; v_gene: TRBV7-8; abundance: .; j_gene: TRBJ2-1; CDR3aa: CASRLRGPGNEQFF; CDR3nt: TGTGCCAGCAGACTCCGGGGGCCCGGGAATGAGCAGTTCTTC
d_gene: .; v_gene: TRBV6-5; abundance: .; j_gene: TRBJ2-7; CDR3aa: CASSYSGGIKQYF; CDR3nt: TGTGCCAGCAGTTACTCGGGCGGGATTAAGCAGTACTTC
d_gene: .; v_gene: TRBV30; abundance: .; j_gene: TRBJ2-7; CDR3aa: CACGRKSSYEQYF; CDR3nt: TGTGCCTGTGGGAGGAAAAGCTCCTACGAGCAGTACTTC
d_gene: TRBD2; v_gene: TRBV12-5; abundance: .; j_gene: TRBJ2-7; CDR3aa: CASGLSRLAYEQYF; CDR3nt: TGTGCTAGTGGCCTTTCCCGACTAGCATACGAGCAGTACTTC
d_gene: TRBD2; v_gene: TRBV19; abundance: once; j_gene: TRBJ2-7; CDR3aa: CASSIGGSRYEQYF; CDR3nt: TGTGCCAGTAGTATTGGCGGGAGCAGGTACGAGCAGTACTTC
d_gene: .; v_gene: TRBV7-2; abundance: .; j_gene: TRBJ2-1; CDR3aa: CASNDLGSSYNEQFF; CDR3nt: TGTGCCAGCAACGATCTTGGTAGCTCCTACAATGAGCAGTTCTTC
d_gene: .; v_gene: TRBV14; abundance: few; j_gene: TRBJ1-2; CDR3aa: CASSQGVLGTF; CDR3nt: TGTGCCAGCAGCCAAGGAGTCCTCGGCACCTTC
d_gene: TRBD1; v_gene: TRBV29-1; abundance: once; j_gene: TRBJ2-5; CDR3aa: CSVGAGTGLKETQYF; CDR3nt: TGCAGCGTTGGGGCCGGGACAGGGTTAAAAGAGACCCAGTACTTC
d_gene: .; v_gene: TRBV29-1; abundance: .; j_gene: TRBJ1-2; CDR3aa: CSGVTGNGYTF; CDR3nt: TGCAGCGGTGTGACTGGAAATGGCTACACCTTC